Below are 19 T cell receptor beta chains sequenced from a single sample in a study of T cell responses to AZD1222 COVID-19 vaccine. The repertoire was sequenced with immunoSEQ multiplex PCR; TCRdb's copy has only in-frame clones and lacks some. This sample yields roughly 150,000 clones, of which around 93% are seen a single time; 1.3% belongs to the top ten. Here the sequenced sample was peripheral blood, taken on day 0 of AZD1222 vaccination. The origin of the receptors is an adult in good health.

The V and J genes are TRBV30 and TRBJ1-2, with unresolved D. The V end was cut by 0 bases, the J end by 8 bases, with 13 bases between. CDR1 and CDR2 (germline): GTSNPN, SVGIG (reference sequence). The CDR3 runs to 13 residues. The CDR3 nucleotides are TGTGCCTGGAGTGTGGGAGGGTCGGACGGCTACACCTTC. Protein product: CAWSVGGSDGYTF.

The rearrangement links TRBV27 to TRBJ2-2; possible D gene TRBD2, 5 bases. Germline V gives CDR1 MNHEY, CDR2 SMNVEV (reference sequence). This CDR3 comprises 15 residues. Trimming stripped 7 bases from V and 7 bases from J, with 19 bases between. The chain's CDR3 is CASTWTPVNGGELFF. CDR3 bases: TGTGCCAGCACCTGGACTCCAGTTAATGGCGGGGAGCTGTTTTTT.

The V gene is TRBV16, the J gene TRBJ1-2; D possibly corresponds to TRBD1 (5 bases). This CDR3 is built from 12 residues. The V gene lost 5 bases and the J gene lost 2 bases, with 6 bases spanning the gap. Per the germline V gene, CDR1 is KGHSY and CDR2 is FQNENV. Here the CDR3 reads CASSEGNYGYTF. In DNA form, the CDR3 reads TGTGCCAGCAGCGAGGGGAACTATGGCTACACCTTC.

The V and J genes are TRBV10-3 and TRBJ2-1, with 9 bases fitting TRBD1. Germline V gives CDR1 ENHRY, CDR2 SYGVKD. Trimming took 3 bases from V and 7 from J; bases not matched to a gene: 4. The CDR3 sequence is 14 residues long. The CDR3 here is CAISEQGARNEQFF. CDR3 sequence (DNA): TGTGCCATCAGTGAACAGGGGGCACGAAATGAGCAGTTCTTC.

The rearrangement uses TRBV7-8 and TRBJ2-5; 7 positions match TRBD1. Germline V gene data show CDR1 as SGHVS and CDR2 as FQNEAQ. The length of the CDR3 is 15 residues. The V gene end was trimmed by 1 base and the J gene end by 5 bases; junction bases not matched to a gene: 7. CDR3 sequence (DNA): TGTGCCAGCAGCTTAGAAGGGGGCCCTGCCGAGACCCAGTACTTC. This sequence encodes CASSLEGGPAETQYF.

CDR3 DNA sequence: TGTGCCAGCAGCCAAGGGGGGGGAGATAATTCACCCCTCCACTTT. This sequence encodes CASSQGGGDNSPLHF. This rearrangement joins TRBV3-1 (or the pseudogene TRBV3-2) to TRBJ1-6; possibly TRBD1 for D (5 bases). The CDR3 is 15 residues long. Germline V gene sequence: CDR1 LGHDT, CDR2 YNNKEL (reference sequence). Trimming removed 1 base from V and 5 bases from J, with 9 bases in between.

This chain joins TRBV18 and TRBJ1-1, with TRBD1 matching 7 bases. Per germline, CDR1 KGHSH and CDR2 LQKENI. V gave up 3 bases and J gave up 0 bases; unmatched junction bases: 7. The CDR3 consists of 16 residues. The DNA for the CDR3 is TGTGCCAGCTCACCGGGACAGTCTCGCATGAACACTGAAGCTTTCTTT. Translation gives CASSPGQSRMNTEAFF. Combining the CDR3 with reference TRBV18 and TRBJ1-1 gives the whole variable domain NAGVMQNPRHLVRRRGQEARLRCSPMKGHSHVYWYRQLPEEGLKFMVYLQKENIIDESGMPKERFSAEFPKEGPSILRIQQVVRGDSAAYFCASSPGQSRMNTEAFFGQGTRLTVV.

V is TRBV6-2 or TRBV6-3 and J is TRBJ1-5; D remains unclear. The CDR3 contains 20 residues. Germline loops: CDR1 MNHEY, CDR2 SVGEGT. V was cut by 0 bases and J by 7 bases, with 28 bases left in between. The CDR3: CASSYSFTTEETLRRQPQHF. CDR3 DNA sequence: TGTGCCAGCAGTTACTCCTTCACGACGGAAGAGACCTTACGGCGGCAGCCCCAGCATTTT.

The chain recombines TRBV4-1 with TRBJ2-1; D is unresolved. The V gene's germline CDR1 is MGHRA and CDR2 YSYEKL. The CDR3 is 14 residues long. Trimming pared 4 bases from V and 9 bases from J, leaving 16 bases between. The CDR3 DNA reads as TGCGCCAGCAGCCCCCTGGCCGGCCCTGGTGAGCAGTTCTTC. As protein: CASSPLAGPGEQFF.

The CDR3 nucleotides are TGCGCCAGCAGCTTGGTGTCTTCCACAGATACGCAGTATTTT. This gives the protein CASSLVSSTDTQYF. This rearrangement joins TRBV5-1 to TRBJ2-3; no firm D call. Between the trimmed V and J ends, which lost 0 bases and 2 bases, there was a span of 7 bases. Germline V gene data show CDR1 as SGHRS and CDR2 as YFSETQ. The CDR3 sequence is 14 residues long.

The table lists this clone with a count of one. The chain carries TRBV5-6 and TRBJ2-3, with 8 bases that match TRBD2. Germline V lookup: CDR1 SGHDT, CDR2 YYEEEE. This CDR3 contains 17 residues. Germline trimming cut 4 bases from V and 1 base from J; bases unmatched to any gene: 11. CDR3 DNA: TGTGCCAGCAGCCCTCTCCCGGGGGGGCAGGGCACAGATACGCAGTATTTT. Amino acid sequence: CASSPLPGGQGTDTQYF.

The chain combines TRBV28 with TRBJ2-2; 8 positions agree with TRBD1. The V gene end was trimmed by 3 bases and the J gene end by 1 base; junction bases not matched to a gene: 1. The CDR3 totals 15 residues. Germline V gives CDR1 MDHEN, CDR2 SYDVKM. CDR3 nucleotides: TGTGCCAGCAGTTTTGACAGGGGGAACACCGGGGAGCTGTTTTTT. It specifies CASSFDRGNTGELFF.

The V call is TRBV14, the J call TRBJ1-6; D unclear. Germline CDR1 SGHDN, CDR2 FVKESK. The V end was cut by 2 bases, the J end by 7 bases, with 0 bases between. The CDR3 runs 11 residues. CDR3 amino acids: CASSQNSPLHF. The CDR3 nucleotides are TGTGCCAGCAGCCAAAATTCACCCCTCCACTTT.

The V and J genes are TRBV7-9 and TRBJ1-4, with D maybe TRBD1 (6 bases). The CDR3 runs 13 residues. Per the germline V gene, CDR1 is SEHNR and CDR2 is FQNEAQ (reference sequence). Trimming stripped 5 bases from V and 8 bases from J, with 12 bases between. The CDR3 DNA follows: TGTGCCAGCAGCACAGGGTTCGGCGAAAAACTGTTTTTT. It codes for CASSTGFGEKLFF.

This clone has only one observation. CDR3 sequence (DNA): TGTGCCACCACTGCCTTCGGGACGGGCGCTGAAGCTTTCTTT. It yields the protein CATTAFGTGAEAFF. The gene calls are TRBV24-1 and TRBJ1-1; D is possibly TRBD1 (5 bases). Trimming removed 8 bases from V and 6 bases from J, with 18 bases in between. The V gene's germline CDR1 is KGHDR and CDR2 SFDVKD. This CDR3 spans 14 amino acids.

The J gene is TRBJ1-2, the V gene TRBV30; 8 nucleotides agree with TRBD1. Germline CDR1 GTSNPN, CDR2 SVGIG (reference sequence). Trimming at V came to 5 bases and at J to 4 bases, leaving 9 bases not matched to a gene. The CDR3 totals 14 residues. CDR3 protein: CAWAPGQGSYGYTF. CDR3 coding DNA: TGTGCCTGGGCGCCCGGACAGGGATCCTATGGCTACACCTTC.

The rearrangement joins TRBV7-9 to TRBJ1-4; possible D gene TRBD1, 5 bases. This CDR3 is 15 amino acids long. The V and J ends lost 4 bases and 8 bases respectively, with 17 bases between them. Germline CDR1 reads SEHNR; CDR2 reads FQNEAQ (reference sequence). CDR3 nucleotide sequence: TGTGCCAGCAGCTCGATCTCCGGGGGAAGGGAAAAACTGTTTTTT. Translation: CASSSISGGREKLFF.

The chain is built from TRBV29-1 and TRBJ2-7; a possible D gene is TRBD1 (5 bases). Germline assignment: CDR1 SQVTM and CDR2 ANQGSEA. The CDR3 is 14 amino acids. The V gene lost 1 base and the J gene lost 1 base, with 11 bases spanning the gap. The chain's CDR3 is CSVEVRGGSYEQYF. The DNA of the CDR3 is TGCAGCGTTGAAGTAAGGGGCGGATCCTACGAGCAGTACTTC.

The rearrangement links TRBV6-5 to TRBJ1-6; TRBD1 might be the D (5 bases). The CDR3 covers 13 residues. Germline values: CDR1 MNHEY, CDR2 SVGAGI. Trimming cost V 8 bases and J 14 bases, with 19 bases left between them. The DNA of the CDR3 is TGTGCCAGCGCAAGGGGAGAAGAGAGCGCCCTCCACTTT. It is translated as CASARGEESALHF.